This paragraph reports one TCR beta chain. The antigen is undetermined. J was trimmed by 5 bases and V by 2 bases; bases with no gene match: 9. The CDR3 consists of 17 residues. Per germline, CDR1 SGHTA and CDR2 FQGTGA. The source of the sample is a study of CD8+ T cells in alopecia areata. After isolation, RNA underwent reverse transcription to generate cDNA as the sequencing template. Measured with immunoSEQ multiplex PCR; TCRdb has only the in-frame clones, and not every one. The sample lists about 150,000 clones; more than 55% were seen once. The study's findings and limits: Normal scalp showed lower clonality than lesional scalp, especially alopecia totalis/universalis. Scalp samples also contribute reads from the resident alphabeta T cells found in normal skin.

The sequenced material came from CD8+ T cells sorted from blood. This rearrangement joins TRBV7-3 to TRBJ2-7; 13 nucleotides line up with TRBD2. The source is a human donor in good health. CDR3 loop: CASSLGGLAGSANEQYF. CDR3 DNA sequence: TGTGCCAGCAGCTTAGGGGGACTAGCGGGGTCCGCGAACGAGCAGTACTTC.